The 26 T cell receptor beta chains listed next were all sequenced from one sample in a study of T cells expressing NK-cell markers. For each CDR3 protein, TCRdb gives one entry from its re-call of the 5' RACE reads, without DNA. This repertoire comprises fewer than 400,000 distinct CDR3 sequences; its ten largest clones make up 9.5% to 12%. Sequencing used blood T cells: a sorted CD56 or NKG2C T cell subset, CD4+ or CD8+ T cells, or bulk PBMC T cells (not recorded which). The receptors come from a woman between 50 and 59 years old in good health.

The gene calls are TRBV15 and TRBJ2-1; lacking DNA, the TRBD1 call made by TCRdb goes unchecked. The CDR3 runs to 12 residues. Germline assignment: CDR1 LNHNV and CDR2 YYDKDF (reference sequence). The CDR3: CATSRDRRGEFF.

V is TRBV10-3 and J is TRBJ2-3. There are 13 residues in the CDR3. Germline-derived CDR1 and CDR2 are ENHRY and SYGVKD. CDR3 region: CAISSNEHDTQYF.

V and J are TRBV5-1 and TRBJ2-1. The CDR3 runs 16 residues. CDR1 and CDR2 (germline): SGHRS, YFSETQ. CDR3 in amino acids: CASSLMSGGYYNEQFF.

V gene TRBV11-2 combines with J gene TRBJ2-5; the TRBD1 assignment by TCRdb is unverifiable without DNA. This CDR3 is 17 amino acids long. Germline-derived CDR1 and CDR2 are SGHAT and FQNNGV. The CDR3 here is CASSSGTGIQWGETQYF.

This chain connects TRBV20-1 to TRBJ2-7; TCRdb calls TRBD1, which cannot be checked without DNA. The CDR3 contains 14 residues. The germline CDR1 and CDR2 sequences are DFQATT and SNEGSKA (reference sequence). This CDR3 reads CSAIQGWSNYEQYF.

CDR3: CAIREGLAASTDTQYF. The chain employs TRBV10-3 and TRBJ2-3. The CDR3 spans 16 residues. The germline gives CDR1 ENHRY, CDR2 SYGVKD.

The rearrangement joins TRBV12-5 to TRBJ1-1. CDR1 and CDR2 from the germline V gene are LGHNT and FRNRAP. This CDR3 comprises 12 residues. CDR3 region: CASLRLNTEAFF.

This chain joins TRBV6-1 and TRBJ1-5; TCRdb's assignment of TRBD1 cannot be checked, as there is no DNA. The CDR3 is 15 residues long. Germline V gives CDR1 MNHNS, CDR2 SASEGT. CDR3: CASSEAGGYDQPQHF.

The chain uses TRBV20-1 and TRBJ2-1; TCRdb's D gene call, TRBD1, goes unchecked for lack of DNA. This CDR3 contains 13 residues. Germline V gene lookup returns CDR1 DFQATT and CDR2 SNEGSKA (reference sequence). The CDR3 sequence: CSAAGTVGDEQFF.

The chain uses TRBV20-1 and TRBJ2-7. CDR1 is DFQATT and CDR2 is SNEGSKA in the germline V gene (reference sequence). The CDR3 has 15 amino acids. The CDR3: CSARESLTSSYEQYF.

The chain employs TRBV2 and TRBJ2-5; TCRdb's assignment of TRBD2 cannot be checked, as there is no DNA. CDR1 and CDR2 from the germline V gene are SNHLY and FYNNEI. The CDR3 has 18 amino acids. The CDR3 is CASSELVGLAGFGETQYF. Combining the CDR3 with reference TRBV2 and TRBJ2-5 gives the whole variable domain EPEVTQTPSHQVTQMGQEVILRCVPISNHLYFYWYRQILGQKVEFLVSFYNNEISEKSEIFDDQFSVERPDGSNFTLKIRSTKLEDSAMYFCASSELVGLAGFGETQYFGPGTRLLVL.

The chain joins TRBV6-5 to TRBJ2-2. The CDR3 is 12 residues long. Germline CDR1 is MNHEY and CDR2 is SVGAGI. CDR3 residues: CASSKTTGELFF.

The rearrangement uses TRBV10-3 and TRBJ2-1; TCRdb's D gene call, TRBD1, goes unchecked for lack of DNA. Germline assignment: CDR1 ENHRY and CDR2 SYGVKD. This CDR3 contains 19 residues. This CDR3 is CAISESGTGLKISYNEQFF.

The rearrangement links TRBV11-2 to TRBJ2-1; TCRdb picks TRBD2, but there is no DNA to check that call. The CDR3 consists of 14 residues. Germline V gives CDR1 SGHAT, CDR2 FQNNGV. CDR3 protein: CASSPPGLDNEQFF.

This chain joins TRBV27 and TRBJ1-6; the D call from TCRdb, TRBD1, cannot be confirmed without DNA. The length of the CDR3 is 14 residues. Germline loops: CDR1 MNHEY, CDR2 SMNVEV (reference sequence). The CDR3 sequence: CASSLRTGLSPLHF.

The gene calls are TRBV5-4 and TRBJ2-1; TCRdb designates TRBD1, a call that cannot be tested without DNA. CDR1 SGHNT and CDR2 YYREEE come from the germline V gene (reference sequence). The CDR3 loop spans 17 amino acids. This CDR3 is CANSLPGRRSSYNEQFF.

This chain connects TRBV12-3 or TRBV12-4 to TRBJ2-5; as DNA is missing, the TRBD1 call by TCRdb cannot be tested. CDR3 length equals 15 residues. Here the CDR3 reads CASSSGQGKQETQYF.

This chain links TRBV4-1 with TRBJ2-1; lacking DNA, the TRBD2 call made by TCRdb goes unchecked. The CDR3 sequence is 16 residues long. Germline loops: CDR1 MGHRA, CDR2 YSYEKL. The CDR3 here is CASSQVPSGNYNEQFF.

CDR3 region: CASSIVSQPQHF. This rearrangement joins TRBV19 to TRBJ1-5. CDR1 and CDR2 (germline): LNHDA, SQIVND (reference sequence). This CDR3 is 12 amino acids long.

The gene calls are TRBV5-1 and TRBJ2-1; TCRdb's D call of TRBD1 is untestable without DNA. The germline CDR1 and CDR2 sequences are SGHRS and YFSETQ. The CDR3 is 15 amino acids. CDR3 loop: CASGNPEQGRNEQFF.

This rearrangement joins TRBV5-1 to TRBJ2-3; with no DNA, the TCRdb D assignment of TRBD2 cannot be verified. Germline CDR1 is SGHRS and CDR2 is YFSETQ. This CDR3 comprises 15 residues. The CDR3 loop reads CASMTSGSAQDTQYF.

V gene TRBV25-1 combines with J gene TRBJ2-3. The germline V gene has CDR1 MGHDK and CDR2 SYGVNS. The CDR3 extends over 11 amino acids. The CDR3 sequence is CATRLADTQYF. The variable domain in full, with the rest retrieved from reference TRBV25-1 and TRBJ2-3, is EADIYQTPRYLVIGTGKKITLECSQTMGHDKMYWYQQDPGMELHLIHYSYGVNSTEKGDLSSESTVSRIRTEHFPLTLESARPSHTSQYLCATRLADTQYFGPGTRLTVL.

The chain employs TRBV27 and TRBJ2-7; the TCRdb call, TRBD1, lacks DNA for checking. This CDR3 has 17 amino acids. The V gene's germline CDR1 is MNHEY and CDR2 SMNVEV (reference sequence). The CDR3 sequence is CASSLSIRGHEEYEQYF.

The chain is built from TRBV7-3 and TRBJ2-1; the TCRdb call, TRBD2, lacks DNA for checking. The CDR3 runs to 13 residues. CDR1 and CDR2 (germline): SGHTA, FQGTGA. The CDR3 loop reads CASSPGTSYEQFF. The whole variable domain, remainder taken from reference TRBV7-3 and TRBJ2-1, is GAGVSQTPSNKVTEKGKYVELRCDPISGHTALYWYRQSLGQGPEFLIYFQGTGAADDSGLPNDRFFAVRPEGSVSTLKIQRTERGDSAVYLCASSPGTSYEQFFGPGTRLTVL.

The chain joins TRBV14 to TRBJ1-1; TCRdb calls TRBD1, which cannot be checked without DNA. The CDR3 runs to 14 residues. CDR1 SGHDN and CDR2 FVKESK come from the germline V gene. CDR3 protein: CASSQEWGAAEAFF. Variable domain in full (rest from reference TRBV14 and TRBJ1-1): EAGVTQFPSHSVIEKGQTVTLRCDPISGHDNLYWYRRVMGKEIKFLLHFVKESKQDESGMPNNRFLAERTGGTYSTLKVQPAELEDSGVYFCASSQEWGAAEAFFGQGTRLTVV.

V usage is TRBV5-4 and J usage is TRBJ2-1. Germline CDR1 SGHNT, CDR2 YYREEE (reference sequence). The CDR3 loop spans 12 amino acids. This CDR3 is CASSLGSLEQFF.